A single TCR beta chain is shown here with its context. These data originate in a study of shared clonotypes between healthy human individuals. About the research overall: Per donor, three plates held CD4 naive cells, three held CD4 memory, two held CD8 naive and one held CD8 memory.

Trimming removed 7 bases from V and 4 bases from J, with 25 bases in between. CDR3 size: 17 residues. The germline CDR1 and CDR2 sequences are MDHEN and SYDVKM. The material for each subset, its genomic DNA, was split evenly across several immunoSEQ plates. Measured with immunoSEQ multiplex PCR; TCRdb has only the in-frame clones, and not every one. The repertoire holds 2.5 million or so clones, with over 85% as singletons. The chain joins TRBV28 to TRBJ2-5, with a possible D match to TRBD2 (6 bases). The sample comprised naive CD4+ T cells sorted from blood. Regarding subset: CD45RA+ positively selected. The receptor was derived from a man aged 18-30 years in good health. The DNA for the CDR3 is TGTGCCAGCAACCCTCCCATGGCCGGGCTGGGGGGAGAGACCCAGTACTTC. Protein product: CASNPPMAGLGGETQYF.